This entry features one T cell receptor beta chain sequence. The sample belongs to a study of cytomegalovirus exposure and HLA in healthy donors. Germline V gene lookup returns CDR1 MDHEN and CDR2 SYDVKM. The CDR3 runs to 16 residues. V dropped 4 bases and J dropped 5; count of bases not matched to a gene: 10. Researchers ran the PCR with 60 Vbeta and 13 Jbeta primers. Sequenced by immunoSEQ multiplex PCR; TCRdb stores in-frame clones only, minus some. Among around 170,000 clones, roughly 80% were seen once, and the ten largest hold over 5.5%. This chain connects TRBV28 to TRBJ2-5; 10 bases agree with TRBD1. This TCR was recovered from a man aged 40-50 years in good health and CMV-seropositive. Source material: PBMCs. The CDR3, as DNA: TGTGCCAGCAGTTCCCCGGGCGACAGGGGGCGTGAGACCCAGTACTTC. Residues: CASSSPGDRGRETQYF.